This is a list of T cell receptor beta chains from one sample in a study of cytomegalovirus exposure and HLA in healthy donors. The data were produced by immunoSEQ multiplex PCR, yet TCRdb's version contains in-frame clones alone and is incomplete. Among roughly 180,000 clones, 65% to 85% were seen once, and the ten largest hold 2% to 2.5%. The sample taken for sequencing was PBMCs. The receptor source for this set is a male donor in good health and CMV-seronegative. Both conserved end residues are part of each CDR3.

V	length	CDR3
TRBV18	15	CASSLRDRDYNEQFF
TRBV19	15	CASSINGQSNQPQHF
TRBV6-6	12	CASSYQSYEQYF
TRBV6-5	15	CASSYSSGRAHEQYF
TRBV19	15	CASSISSRRPTEAFF
TRBV29-1	13	CSVELGGTYEQYF
TRBV7-8	17	CASSSARLAVNTGELFF
TRBV11-3	13	CASSLGLNTEAFF
TRBV23-1	12	CASSQLLMPRYF
TRBV28	18	CASSFTLIKGRSSYEQYF
TRBV5-4	15	CASSSGLGIGDTQYF
TRBV9	19	CASSAWGGGGNANTGELFF
TRBV28	15	CASGPGTGLSGELFF
TRBV2	14	CASSRLAGWDTQYF
TRBV7-9	15	CASSITSGGDHEQFF
TRBV28	15	CASSLTRGNTGELFF
TRBV25-1	13	CASRIRDSSGYTF
TRBV5-4	16	CASSTPGLASSYEQYF
TRBV7-9	15	CASSSIPQFNYGYTF
TRBV7-9	15	CASSTGQGSTDTQYF
TRBV19	13	CASNQGMIYEQYF
TRBV19	15	CASNDPGAAGNTIYF
TRBV6-1	14	CASSGLQGHYGYTF
TRBV19	11	CASSLFAEAFF
TRBV9	15	CASSVTSGSTDTQYF
TRBV19	11	CATATGTGYTF
TRBV7-2	14	CASSLMLTYNEQFF
TRBV2	14	CASSEAGGPYEQYF
TRBV6-1	14	CASSERGEPYEQYF
TRBV18	15	CASSATIQGGTEAFF
TRBV5-1	17	CASSLGSGGAMVNEQFF
TRBV27	14	CASSRDRMLDGYPF
TRBV7-3	13	CASSRSGRNEQYF
TRBV5-4	13	CASSFPQGHEQYF